Following are 15 T cell receptor beta chains from one sample sequenced in a study of cytomegalovirus exposure and HLA in healthy donors. This PCR relied on a set of 60 Vbeta primers and 13 Jbeta primers. Using immunoSEQ multiplex PCR, the repertoire was profiled, and TCRdb retains in-frame clones only, with some absent. This table holds about 150,000 clones, 75% to 85% found once. The sequenced sample consisted of PBMCs. These receptors came from a woman aged 30 to 39 in good health and CMV-seropositive.

This clone was found once. The J gene is TRBJ1-5, the V gene TRBV7-9; D is uncertain. The CDR3 has 13 residues. CDR1 and CDR2 from the germline V gene are SEHNR and FQNEAQ (reference sequence). The V and J ends lost 5 bases and 0 bases respectively, with 5 bases between them. In DNA form, the CDR3 reads TGTGCCAGCAGCATAAATAGCAATCAGCCCCAGCATTTT. Translation: CASSINSNQPQHF.

The chain joins TRBV6-6 to TRBJ1-6; 10 nucleotides match TRBD1. CDR3 size: 15 residues. The junction had 4 bases not matched to a gene; V was cut back by 4 bases and J by 7 bases. Germline V gene lookup returns CDR1 MNHNY and CDR2 SVGAGI (reference sequence). This CDR3 reads CASSLMGQGNSPLHF. The CDR3 coding sequence is TGTGCCAGCAGTTTGATGGGACAGGGGAATTCACCCCTCCACTTT.

This chain uses TRBV5-6 with TRBJ2-3; D remains ambiguous. This CDR3 is 17 amino acids long. Trimming took 0 bases from V and 2 from J, leaving 16 bases between them. The V gene's germline CDR1 is SGHDT and CDR2 YYEEEE. The CDR3 DNA reads as TGTGCCAGCAGCTTGGAACGTTGGCATAGCTCCACAGATACGCAGTATTTT. This gives the protein CASSLERWHSSTDTQYF.

This sequence joins TRBV11-2 and TRBJ2-7, with 11 bases lining up with TRBD2. The CDR3 spans 14 residues. After removal of 5 bases from V and 6 bases from J, the junction contained 6 bases not matched to a gene. Germline V CDR1 and CDR2: SGHAT, FQNNGV. DNA of the CDR3: TGTGCCAGCAGCCCACTAGCGGGAGCGAGCGAGCAGTACTTC. Translation gives CASSPLAGASEQYF.

The chain joins TRBV10-3 to TRBJ2-5; D gene ambiguous. Per the germline V gene, CDR1 is ENHRY and CDR2 is SYGVKD. The CDR3 consists of 14 residues. Trimming stripped 0 bases from V and 2 bases from J, with 7 bases between. The CDR3 sequence: CAISESAGQETQYF. The CDR3, as DNA: TGTGCCATCAGTGAGTCGGCAGGACAAGAGACCCAGTACTTC.

V is TRBV12-5 and J is TRBJ1-1; D not certain. V was clipped by 3 bases and J by 4 bases, with 15 bases between them. The germline CDR1 and CDR2 sequences are LGHNT and FRNRAP. The CDR3 spans 15 residues. The CDR3 DNA is TGTGCTAGTGGTTTTAGCCTCAGAGGGAGCACTGAAGCTTTCTTT. This encodes CASGFSLRGSTEAFF.

The chain is built from TRBV28 and TRBJ2-3; no definite D call. The CDR3 loop spans 12 amino acids. The V gene lost 7 bases and the J gene lost 6 bases, with 11 bases spanning the gap. Germline-derived CDR1 and CDR2 are MDHEN and SYDVKM. The CDR3 sequence: CASTEIGDTQYF. The CDR3 DNA follows: TGTGCCAGCACGGAGATTGGGGATACGCAGTATTTT.

This chain links TRBV28 with TRBJ2-5; a weak D match, TRBD2 (6 bases). Germline CDR1 MDHEN, CDR2 SYDVKM. V was cut by 6 bases and J by 2 bases, with 13 bases left in between. This CDR3 region has 14 residues. CDR3 region: CASRGEVSQETQYF. CDR3 DNA sequence: TGTGCCAGCAGGGGGGAGGTATCGCAAGAGACCCAGTACTTC.

This clone has just a few counts. The chain joins TRBV28 to TRBJ2-7; the match to TRBD2 covers 9 bases. Looked up from germline, CDR1 is MDHEN and CDR2 is SYDVKM. The CDR3 loop spans 14 amino acids. The ends lost 8 bases at V and 4 bases at J; junction bases unmatched: 9. The CDR3 reads CASHTSGFGYEQYF. For the CDR3, the DNA is TGTGCCAGCCACACTAGCGGGTTTGGGTACGAGCAGTACTTC.

The genes are TRBV18 and TRBJ2-7, with 8 bases fitting TRBD1. The CDR3 runs 14 residues. Germline lookup yields CDR1 KGHSH and CDR2 LQKENI. J was trimmed by 6 bases and V by 2 bases; bases with no gene match: 6. CDR3 in DNA: TGTGCCAGCTCACCAGGACAGGGTTTAGGCGAGCAGTACTTC. This translates into CASSPGQGLGEQYF.

CDR3 sequence reads: CASSYGVTGGGNTIYF. CDR3 DNA: TGTGCCAGCAGTTACGGGGTGACAGGTGGTGGAAACACCATATATTTT. The chain uses TRBV6-6 and TRBJ1-3; weak D call: TRBD1 (6 bases). V was clipped by 2 bases and J by 3 bases, with 14 bases between them. This CDR3 region has 16 residues. CDR1 is MNHNY, CDR2 SVGAGI, per germline (reference sequence).

V and J are TRBV14 and TRBJ2-7; D possibly corresponds to TRBD1 (6 bases). V was pared by 4 bases and J by 1 base, with 11 bases between. Germline values: CDR1 SGHDN, CDR2 FVKESK. This CDR3 has 14 residues. The CDR3 DNA reads TGTGCCAGCAGCCCACAGGGAATTTCCTACGAGCAGTACTTC. It codes for CASSPQGISYEQYF.

The chain carries TRBV5-5 and TRBJ1-1, with D unclear. CDR3 length: 15 residues. V lost 1 base and J 4 bases, leaving 14 bases between the germline ends. Germline CDR1 is SGHKS and CDR2 is YYEKEE (reference sequence). CDR3 sequence (DNA): TGTGCCAGCAGCTTGAGGCAGAGCGTCATCACTGAAGCTTTCTTT. It yields the protein CASSLRQSVITEAFF. Combining the CDR3 with reference TRBV5-5 and TRBJ1-1 gives the whole variable domain DAGVTQSPTHLIKTRGQQVTLRCSPISGHKSVSWYQQVLGQGPQFIFQYYEKEERGRGNFPDRFSARQFPNYSSELNVNALLLGDSALYLCASSLRQSVITEAFFGQGTRLTVV.

Only a few counts were recorded for this clone. The chain has TRBV6-1 and TRBJ1-2; 7 bases are a match to TRBD1. Germline V gene lookup returns CDR1 MNHNS and CDR2 SASEGT. CDR3 length: 14 amino acids. V shed 7 bases, J shed 4 bases, and the junction held 9 bases outside the gene matches. CDR3 region: CASNPPGQVYGYTF. The CDR3 DNA reads as TGTGCCAGCAACCCTCCCGGACAGGTCTATGGCTACACCTTC.

The rearrangement uses TRBV5-6 and TRBJ2-7, with 12 bases matching TRBD2. V trimming: 0 bases; J trimming: 4 bases; junction bases outside the gene matches: 5. Germline V gene sequence: CDR1 SGHDT, CDR2 YYEEEE. The CDR3 extends over 16 amino acids. The CDR3 region is CASSLASGTSGYEQYF. CDR3 nucleotides: TGTGCCAGCAGCTTGGCCTCGGGGACTAGCGGGTACGAGCAGTACTTC.